Listed below are T cell receptor beta chains from one sample, sequenced in a study of long-term antiretroviral therapy in people with HIV. Clones were sequenced by immunoSEQ multiplex PCR, and TCRdb holds only the in-frame ones, with some missing. The sample lists about 28,000 clones; around 80% were seen once. This sample comprised unsorted PBMCs, obtained 3 years after starting antiretroviral therapy. The receptors here all came from a middle-aged man with HIV. CDR3s include the opening cysteine and the closing phenylalanine or tryptophan. D genes are given only for firm matches. Clone size is not always given. Where it is, it says once, few, many or a class for expanded clones.

CDR3nt	CDR3aa	j_gene	abundance	d_gene	len	v_gene
TGTGCCAGCAGCCTAGCGGGGGGCCGGGGAGATACGCAGTATTTT	CASSLAGGRGDTQYF	TRBJ2-3	.	TRBD2	15	TRBV7-3
TGTGCCATCCACTCTGGAAACACCATATATTTT	CAIHSGNTIYF	TRBJ1-3	.	.	11	TRBV10-3
TGTGCCAGTAGTATGGGCTGGGACAACTCGAACTATGGCTACACCTTC	CASSMGWDNSNYGYTF	TRBJ1-2	.	.	16	TRBV19
TGTGCCAGCAGCGAGAGCGGGGGTTACTCCTACGAGCAGTACTTC	CASSESGGYSYEQYF	TRBJ2-7	.	TRBD2	15	TRBV7-9
TGTGCCAGCTCCGGTCAGGGCACCGGGGAGCTGTTTTTT	CASSGQGTGELFF	TRBJ2-2	.	.	13	TRBV18
TGTGCCAGCAGCCTAGGGACTAGCGCTAACAATGAGCAGTTCTTC	CASSLGTSANNEQFF	TRBJ2-1	.	TRBD2	15	TRBV5-8
TGTGCCAGCAGCTTCTCGACAGGGTTGGTCACCGGGGAGCTGTTTTTT	CASSFSTGLVTGELFF	TRBJ2-2	.	TRBD1	16	TRBV5-8
TGTGCCAGCAGTGAATGGCGGGACATCGGAAACACCATATATTTT	CASSEWRDIGNTIYF	TRBJ1-3	few	.	15	TRBV6-1
TGTGCCAGCAGCCCTACAGCACTAGCGTTCGAGACCCAGTACTTC	CASSPTALAFETQYF	TRBJ2-5	once	TRBD2	15	TRBV11-1
TGCGCCAGCAGCTTGACAGGGGGGAGGTACGAGCAGTACTTC	CASSLTGGRYEQYF	TRBJ2-7	few	TRBD1	14	TRBV5-1
TGTGCCAGCAGCGTGACAGAGGAAGCTTTCTTT	CASSVTEEAFF	TRBJ1-1	.	.	11	TRBV11-2
TGTGCCAGCTCACCGGGCCAGGTTAGGTACGAGCAGTACTTC	CASSPGQVRYEQYF	TRBJ2-7	.	.	14	TRBV18
TGTGCCAGCAGCCCTCCTTCAGGGATGGTCTATGGCTACACCTTC	CASSPPSGMVYGYTF	TRBJ1-2	.	.	15	TRBV9
TGTGCTAGTGGTTTGGTAAACGAGCAGTACTTC	CASGLVNEQYF	TRBJ2-7	few	.	11	TRBV12-5
TGTGCCAGCAGTGACTCGGGTTTGTCCGTCACCGGGGAGCTGTTTTTT	CASSDSGLSVTGELFF	TRBJ2-2	.	.	16	TRBV6-4
TGCGCCAGCAGCCAAGAGGGGGGGTGGTTTGACAATGAGCAGTTCTTC	CASSQEGGWFDNEQFF	TRBJ2-1	.	TRBD2	16	TRBV4-1
TGTGCCAGCAGTCATTCGGGGGGGAGAAATGGCTACACCTTC	CASSHSGGRNGYTF	TRBJ1-2	.	.	14	TRBV28
TGCAGCGTTGGCACACTGATAGGGCAGCCCCAGCATTTT	CSVGTLIGQPQHF	TRBJ1-5	.	.	13	TRBV29-1
TGTGCCAGCAGCTCCGCGGGGCCTGACAATGAGCAGTTCTTC	CASSSAGPDNEQFF	TRBJ2-1	.	.	14	TRBV9
TGTGCCAGCAGTGGTGGGACTACAACTTCGATAGATACGCAGTATTTT	CASSGGTTTSIDTQYF	TRBJ2-3	once	TRBD2	16	TRBV6-1
TGTGCCAGCAGCGGACGCAATGAGCAGTTCTTC	CASSGRNEQFF	TRBJ2-1	.	.	11	TRBV9
TGTGCCAGCAGCTTGACTATCCTGAACACCGGGGAGCTGTTTTTT	CASSLTILNTGELFF	TRBJ2-2	.	.	15	TRBV5-5
TGCGCCAGCAGCCCGGGACAGGGGGGATATGAAAAACTGTTTTTT	CASSPGQGGYEKLFF	TRBJ1-4	.	TRBD1	15	TRBV5-1
TGTGCCAGCAGTGAAAGCTTCCGGAATCATGGCTACACCTTC	CASSESFRNHGYTF	TRBJ1-2	few	.	14	TRBV25-1
TGTGCCAGCAGTTACTCGGGGACCTGGGGATATGGCTACACCTTC	CASSYSGTWGYGYTF	TRBJ1-2	once	.	15	TRBV6-5
TGTGCCAGCAGCCCTTCTAGCGGGGGGCCTACCTACAATGAGCAGTTCTTC	CASSPSSGGPTYNEQFF	TRBJ2-1	.	TRBD2	17	TRBV4-2
TGCGCCAGCAGCTACCAAACAGGGGGCGTTCAAGCTTTCTTT	CASSYQTGGVQAFF	TRBJ1-1	.	TRBD1	14	TRBV5-1
TGTGCCAGCAGGGGGACAGGTGGGGGGTCGGAAGCTTTCTTT	CASRGTGGGSEAFF	TRBJ1-1	.	TRBD1	14	TRBV6-1
TGTGCCAGCAGCGTGGGAGAAGGGAATTACGAGCAGTACTTC	CASSVGEGNYEQYF	TRBJ2-7	.	.	14	TRBV9
TGCAGCGTCCGGAAAGAGGGGCGGCGGGATGAGCAGTTCTTC	CSVRKEGRRDEQFF	TRBJ2-1	.	.	14	TRBV29-1
TGTGCCAGCAGCTTAGACTCGTCAGGCAATCAGCCCCAGCATTTT	CASSLDSSGNQPQHF	TRBJ1-5	few	.	15	TRBV7-9
TGTGCCAGTGGCACAGGGGGCCTGAGAGCGGATGAGCAGTTCTTC	CASGTGGLRADEQFF	TRBJ2-1	.	TRBD1	15	TRBV19
TGTGCCAGCTCACCACCGGGAGGCGGGAACTCCTACGAGCAGTACTTC	CASSPPGGGNSYEQYF	TRBJ2-7	.	.	16	TRBV18
TGTGCCAGCAGCGTCCAGGGGGACGGGAGCGAGCAGTACTTC	CASSVQGDGSEQYF	TRBJ2-7	few	.	14	TRBV7-9
TGTGCCAGCAGTGAAGCAGCTAGCAATCAGCCCCAGCATTTT	CASSEAASNQPQHF	TRBJ1-5	.	.	14	TRBV6-1
TGTGCCAGCAGCTTAGGGACTAGCCTCCAGCAGTTCTTC	CASSLGTSLQQFF	TRBJ2-1	.	TRBD2	13	TRBV11-3
TGTGCCACCAGCAGAGCGATCGGCGGGAGGGCCGTTTCCTACAATGAGCAGTTCTTC	CATSRAIGGRAVSYNEQFF	TRBJ2-1	once	TRBD2	19	TRBV15
TGTGCCAGCGTGTATGCAGGCCTCTATGGCTACACCTTC	CASVYAGLYGYTF	TRBJ1-2	few	.	13	TRBV6-1
TGTGCCAGCAGCTCTAGTCGCCAGCCTAACTATGGCTACACCTTC	CASSSSRQPNYGYTF	TRBJ1-2	.	.	15	TRBV7-9
TGTGCCAGCCACGAGGCTAGCGGGGGAAACAATGAGCAGTTCTTC	CASHEASGGNNEQFF	TRBJ2-1	.	TRBD2	15	TRBV18
TGTGCCACCAGCAGAGATCGGGGACTAGCGACCACCTCCTACGAGCAGTACTTC	CATSRDRGLATTSYEQYF	TRBJ2-7	.	TRBD2	18	TRBV15
TGTGCCAGCAGCGTATCGCCAGACAGTTCACCCCTCCACTTT	CASSVSPDSSPLHF	TRBJ1-6	.	.	14	TRBV9